Ten or more counts support the clone carrying this T cell receptor beta chain. Germline-derived CDR1 and CDR2 are SGHVS and FQNEAQ. The CDR3 length is 15 residues. Trimming pared 5 bases from V and 6 bases from J, leaving 16 bases between. These data belong to a study of T cells in Graves' hyperthyroidism and ophthalmopathy. The investigators amplified TCR beta CDR3 regions from RNA transcripts. The TCR CDR3 first-round RT-PCR relied on the HTBI primer set. TCRdb re-analysed the multiplex PCR reads in MiXCR, keeping a single row per CDR3 protein. The table lists about 270,000 distinct CDR3 sequences, over 20% of them singletons.

Sequenced material: blood. The sequence derives from a middle-aged woman with Graves' ophthalmopathy. The rearrangement links TRBV7-8 to TRBJ2-2; a weak D match, TRBD1 (5 bases). The CDR3 is CASSSLRERSGELFF. The DNA of the CDR3 is TGTGCCAGCAGCAGCCTCAGGGAAAGATCCGGGGAGCTGTTTTTT.